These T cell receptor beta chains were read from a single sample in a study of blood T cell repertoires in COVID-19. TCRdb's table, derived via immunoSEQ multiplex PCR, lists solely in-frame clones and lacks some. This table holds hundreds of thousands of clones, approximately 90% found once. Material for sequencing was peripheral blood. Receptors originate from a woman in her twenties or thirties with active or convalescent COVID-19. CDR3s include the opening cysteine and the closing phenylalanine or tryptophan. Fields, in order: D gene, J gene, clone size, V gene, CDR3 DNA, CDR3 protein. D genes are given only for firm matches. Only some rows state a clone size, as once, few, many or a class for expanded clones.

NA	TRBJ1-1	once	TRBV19	TGTGCCAGTAGTATGCGGCGTAAAGAATTCAACACTGAAGCTTTCTTT	CASSMRRKEFNTEAFF
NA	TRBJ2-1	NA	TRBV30	TGTGCCTGGAGCGTCCCGCGCGGGACCTACAATGAGCAGTTCTTC	CAWSVPRGTYNEQFF
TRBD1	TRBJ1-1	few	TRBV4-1	TGCGCCAGCAGCCCGGACAGGATGAACACTGAAGCTTTCTTT	CASSPDRMNTEAFF
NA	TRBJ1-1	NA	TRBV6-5	TGTGCCAGCAGTACCGACAGGCAAATTCCTGAAGCTTTCTTT	CASSTDRQIPEAFF
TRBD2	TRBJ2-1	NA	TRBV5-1	TGCGCCAGCAGCTTGGGAGCGGGGGGGAACTACAATGAGCAGTTCTTC	CASSLGAGGNYNEQFF
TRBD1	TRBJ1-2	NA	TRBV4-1	TGCGCCAGCAGCCAAGGGCCCGGCAGGGGGCGAGACGGCTACACCTTC	CASSQGPGRGRDGYTF
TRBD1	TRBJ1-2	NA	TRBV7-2	TGTGCCAGCAGCTTAGTTGCCCAGGGGGGTCATGGCTACACCTTC	CASSLVAQGGHGYTF
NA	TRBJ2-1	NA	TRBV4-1	TGCGCCAGCAGCCAGGGACTTTCTAATGAGCAGTTCTTC	CASSQGLSNEQFF
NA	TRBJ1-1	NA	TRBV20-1	TGCAGTGCTAGTTTCCCCGCGGGGGTTCGGACTGAAGCTTTCTTT	CSASFPAGVRTEAFF
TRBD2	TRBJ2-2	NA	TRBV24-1	TGTGCCACCAGTGACCCGAGCGGGAGGGCCCCCGGGGAGCTGTTTTTT	CATSDPSGRAPGELFF
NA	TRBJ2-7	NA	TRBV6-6	TGTGCCAGCAGACACAGAACCACCTACGAGCAGTACTTC	CASRHRTTYEQYF
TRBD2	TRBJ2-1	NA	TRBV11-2	TGTGCCAGCAGCGACACAACTAGCGGGGGGACGTACAATGAGCAGTTCTTC	CASSDTTSGGTYNEQFF
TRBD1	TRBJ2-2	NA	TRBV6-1	TGTGCCAGCAGTGCACGACAGGGGCGCTCTCAATTGAACACCGGGGAGCTGTTTTTT	CASSARQGRSQLNTGELFF
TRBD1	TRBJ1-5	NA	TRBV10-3	TGTGCCACCCGGGACAGAGGTAATAGCAATCAGCCCCAGCATTTT	CATRDRGNSNQPQHF
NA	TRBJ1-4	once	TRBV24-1	TGTGCCACCAGTGATTTCGCTTTTTTAGATGCAACTAATGAAAAACTGTTTTTT	CATSDFAFLDATNEKLFF
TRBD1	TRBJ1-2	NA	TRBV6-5	TGTGCCAGCGGGGGGACAGGGAGGAGTAACTATGGCTACACCTTC	CASGGTGRSNYGYTF
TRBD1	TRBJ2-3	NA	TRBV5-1	TGCGCCAGCAGCTTGGGGGCCGGGACAGGGAGCACAGATACGCAGTATTTT	CASSLGAGTGSTDTQYF
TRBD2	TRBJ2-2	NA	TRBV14	TGTGCCAGCAGCCAGGAGCGGGGCCTGAACACCGGGGAGCTGTTTTTT	CASSQERGLNTGELFF
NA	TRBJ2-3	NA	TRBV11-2	TGTGCCAGCAGCTCTGCGGGTGGCTACACAGATACGCAGTATTTT	CASSSAGGYTDTQYF
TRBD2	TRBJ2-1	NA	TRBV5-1	TGCGCCAGCAGCTTGACAGGACTAGCATCCTACAATGAGCAGTTCTTC	CASSLTGLASYNEQFF
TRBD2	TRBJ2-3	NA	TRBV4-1	TGCGCCAGCAGCCTACTAGCGGGGGGGCCGGATACGCAGTATTTT	CASSLLAGGPDTQYF
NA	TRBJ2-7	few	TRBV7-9	TGTGCCAGCAGCTTCGACAGAACCTACGAGCAGTACTTC	CASSFDRTYEQYF
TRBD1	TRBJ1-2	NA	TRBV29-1	TGCAGCGCCTACAATGTGAACCGGGACAGGGTCGACTATGGCTACACCTTC	CSAYNVNRDRVDYGYTF
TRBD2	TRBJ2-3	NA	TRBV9	TGTGCCAGCAGCGCGAGAGGGGCTAGCGGGGGGCCTAGCACAGATACGCAGTATTTT	CASSARGASGGPSTDTQYF
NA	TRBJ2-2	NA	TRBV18	TGTGCCAGCTCATCATTACATTGGAGTCCCGGGGAGCTGTTTTTT	CASSSLHWSPGELFF
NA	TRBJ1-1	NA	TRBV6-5	TGTGCCAGCAGTTACTCAGGGAGACTAGTAAACACTGAAGCTTTCTTT	CASSYSGRLVNTEAFF
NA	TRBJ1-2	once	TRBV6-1	TGTGCCAGCAGTGAAGAAGGGGGACCCGGCTATGGCTACACCTTC	CASSEEGGPGYGYTF
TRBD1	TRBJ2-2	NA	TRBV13	TGTGCCAGCAGCTACGGGACAGGGGGACGGGAGCTGTTTTTT	CASSYGTGGRELFF
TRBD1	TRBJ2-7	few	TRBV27	TGTGCCAGCAGTTTTGGGGACAGGGCGACCTACGAGCAGTACTTC	CASSFGDRATYEQYF
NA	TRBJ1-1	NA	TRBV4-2	TGTGCCAGCAGCCAAGGGGGCTCTAACACTGAAGCTTTCTTT	CASSQGGSNTEAFF
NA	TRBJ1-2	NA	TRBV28	TGTGCCACTCCCCGGGCCCCGAGCGGCTATGGCTACACCTTC	CATPRAPSGYGYTF
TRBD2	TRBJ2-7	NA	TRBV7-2	TGTGCCAGCAGCTTTTTAAGCGGGGGGTTTGGCGAGCAGTACTTC	CASSFLSGGFGEQYF
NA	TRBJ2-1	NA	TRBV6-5	TGTGCCAGCCTCGGGGGTGGGTCCTACAATGAGCAGTTCTTC	CASLGGGSYNEQFF
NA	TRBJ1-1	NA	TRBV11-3	TGTGCCAGCAGCCAGGGAGGGGTCAACACTGAAGCTTTCTTT	CASSQGGVNTEAFF
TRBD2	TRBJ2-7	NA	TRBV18	TGTGCCAGCTCACCGCCGGGACTAGCGGGAGGACTCTCCTACGAGCAGTACTTC	CASSPPGLAGGLSYEQYF
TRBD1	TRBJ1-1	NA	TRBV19	TGTGCCAGTAGTATGGGACAGGGGGTCGGCACTGAAGCTTTCTTT	CASSMGQGVGTEAFF
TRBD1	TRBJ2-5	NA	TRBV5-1	TGCGCCAGCAGCCTGGGACAGGGAGAGCAAGAGACCCAGTACTTC	CASSLGQGEQETQYF
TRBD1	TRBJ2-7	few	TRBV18	TGTGCCAGCTCGCTTCCGGGACAGGGGGTCTACGAGCAGTACTTC	CASSLPGQGVYEQYF
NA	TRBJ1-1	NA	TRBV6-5	TGTGCCAGCGCAGGTATGAACACTGAAGCTTTCTTT	CASAGMNTEAFF
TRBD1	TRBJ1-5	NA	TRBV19	TGTGCCAGTAGGACTCGGGACAGGGTGAATCAGCCCCAGCATTTT	CASRTRDRVNQPQHF
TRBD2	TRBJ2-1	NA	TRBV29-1	TGCAGCGTTGACGGGGCTAGCGGGAGGGCCTTGAAGTACAATGAGCAGTTCTTC	CSVDGASGRALKYNEQFF
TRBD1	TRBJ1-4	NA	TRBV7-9	TGTGCCAGCAGCCCCGGGACAGGCACTAATGAAAAACTGTTTTTT	CASSPGTGTNEKLFF
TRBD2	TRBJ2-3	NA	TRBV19	TGTGCCAGTAGTATAGATCCCCGGGGGGTAAGCACAGATACGCAGTATTTT	CASSIDPRGVSTDTQYF
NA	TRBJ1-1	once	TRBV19	TGTGCCAGTGCTCCGGACAGGAACACTGAAGCTTTCTTT	CASAPDRNTEAFF
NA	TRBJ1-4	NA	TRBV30	TGTGCCTGGAGTGTTTTGTACTTTGCAACTAATGAAAAACTGTTTTTT	CAWSVLYFATNEKLFF
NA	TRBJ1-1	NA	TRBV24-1	TGTGCCACCAGTGATTCCCTTTCGACTGAAGCTTTCTTT	CATSDSLSTEAFF
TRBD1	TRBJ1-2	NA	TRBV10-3	TGTGCCACAACGGGAGACAGGGCGGGCTACACCTTC	CATTGDRAGYTF
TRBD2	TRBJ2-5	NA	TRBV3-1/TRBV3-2	TGTGCCAGCAGCCAAGACTACGGACTAGCGGGCCCCCAGTACTTC	CASSQDYGLAGPQYF
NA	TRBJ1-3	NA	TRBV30	TGTGCCTGGAGAGCACAGGCGCCCGGGAACACCATATATTTT	CAWRAQAPGNTIYF
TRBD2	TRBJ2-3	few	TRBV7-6	TGTGCCAGCAGCTTAGGCCCCAGCGGGGGGAGCACAGATACGCAGTATTTT	CASSLGPSGGSTDTQYF
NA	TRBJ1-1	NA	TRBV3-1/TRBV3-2	TGTGCCAGCAGCCAAGATCGGGGTAGGAACACTGAAGCTTTCTTT	CASSQDRGRNTEAFF
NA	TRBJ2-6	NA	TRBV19	TGTGCCAGTAGCCCACTTGGCTCTGGGGCCAACGTCCTGACTTTC	CASSPLGSGANVLTF
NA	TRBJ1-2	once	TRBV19	TGTGCCAGTGCCCGGGGATATGGCTACACCTTC	CASARGYGYTF
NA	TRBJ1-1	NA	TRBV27	TGTGCCAGCAGTTCAAGGGGGGGATCAGGAACTGAAGCTTTCTTT	CASSSRGGSGTEAFF
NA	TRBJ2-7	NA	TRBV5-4	TGTGCCAGCAGTACTGGAATCTCAGGGGCGAGGCACGAGCAGTACTTC	CASSTGISGARHEQYF
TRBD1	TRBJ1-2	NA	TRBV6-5	TGTGCCAGCAGTTTTGCGGGACAGGAGGGCTACACCTTC	CASSFAGQEGYTF
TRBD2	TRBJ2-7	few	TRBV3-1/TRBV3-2	TGTGCCAGCATCAGCGGGTTACCGGGACTAGCGGACCGAAACTCCTACGAGCAGTACTTC	CASISGLPGLADRNSYEQYF